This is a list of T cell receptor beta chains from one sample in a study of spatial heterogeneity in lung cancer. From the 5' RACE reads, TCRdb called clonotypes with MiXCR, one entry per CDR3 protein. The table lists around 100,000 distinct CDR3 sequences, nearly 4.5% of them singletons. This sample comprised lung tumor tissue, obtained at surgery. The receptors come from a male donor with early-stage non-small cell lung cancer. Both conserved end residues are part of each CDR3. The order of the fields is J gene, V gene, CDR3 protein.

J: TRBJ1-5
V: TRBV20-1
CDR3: CSARAIGLYSNQPQHF

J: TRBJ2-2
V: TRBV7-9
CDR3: CAGTATLTGELFF

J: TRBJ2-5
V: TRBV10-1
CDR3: CASSRDRDQTQYF

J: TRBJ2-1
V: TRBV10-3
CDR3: CAISEYASGRIGNEQFF

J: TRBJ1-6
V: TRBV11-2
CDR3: CASRATGLTNSPLHF

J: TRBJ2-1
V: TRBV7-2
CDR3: CASTGTSRRNEQFF

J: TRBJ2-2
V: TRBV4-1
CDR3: CASSQAGLMAGELFF

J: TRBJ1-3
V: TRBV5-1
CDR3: CASSLAAADGNTIYF

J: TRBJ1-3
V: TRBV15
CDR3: CATSRDPGSGNTIYF

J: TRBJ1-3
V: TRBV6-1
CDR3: CASIPSTGDGNTIYF

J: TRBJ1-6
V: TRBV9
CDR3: CASSVGGEWKSPLHF

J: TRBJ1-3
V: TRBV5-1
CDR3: CASSLDVSGNTIYF

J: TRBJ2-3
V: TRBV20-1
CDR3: CSALEGGTDTQYF

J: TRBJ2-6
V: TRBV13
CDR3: CASTPTSGSGANVLTF

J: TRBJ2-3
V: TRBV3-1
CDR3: CASSPDSGRAQYF

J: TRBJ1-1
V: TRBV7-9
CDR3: CASSKQGNTEAFF

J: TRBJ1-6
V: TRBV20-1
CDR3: CSASRVFGSYNSPLHF

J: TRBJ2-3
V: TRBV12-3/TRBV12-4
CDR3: CASSPYGGADTDTQYF

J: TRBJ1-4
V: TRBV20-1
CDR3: CSAKQGGDEKLFF

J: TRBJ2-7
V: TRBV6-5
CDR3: CASSYDSGYEQYF

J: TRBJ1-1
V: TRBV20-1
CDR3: CSAADSGSTEAFF

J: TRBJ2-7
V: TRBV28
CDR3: CASSPGQGAETYEQYF

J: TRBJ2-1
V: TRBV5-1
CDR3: CASSPADGAGGQGDNEQFF

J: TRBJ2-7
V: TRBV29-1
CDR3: CSAGTGIYEQYF

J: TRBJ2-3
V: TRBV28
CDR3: CASMRGYTQYF

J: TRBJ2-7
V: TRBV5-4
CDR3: CASSQGLRGHEQYF

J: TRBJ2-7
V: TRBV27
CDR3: CASGGWNSDEQYF

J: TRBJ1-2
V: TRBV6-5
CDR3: CATLDGGLYTF

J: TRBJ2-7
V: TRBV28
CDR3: CASRIQGFVSYEQYF

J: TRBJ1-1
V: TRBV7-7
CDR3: CASSINRYSGDDTEAFF

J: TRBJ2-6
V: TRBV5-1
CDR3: CASSSWTGGSNGANVLTF

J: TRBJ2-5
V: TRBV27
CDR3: CASRLAYQETQYF

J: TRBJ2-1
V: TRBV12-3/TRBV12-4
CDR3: CASTSAASTYNEQFF

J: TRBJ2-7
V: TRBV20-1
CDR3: CSARPAAYEQYF

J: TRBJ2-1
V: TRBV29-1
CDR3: CSVDLAGENEQFF

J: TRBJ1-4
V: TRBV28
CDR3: CASSMGSEKLFF

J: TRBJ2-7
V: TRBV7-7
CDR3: CASSRGRSGEQYF

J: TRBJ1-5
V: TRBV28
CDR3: CASSHTQPQHF

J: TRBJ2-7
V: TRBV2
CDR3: CASIAGTTYEQYF